This TCR beta chain was obtained from a study of T cells in Graves' hyperthyroidism and ophthalmopathy. This clonotype was seen ten or more times. Antigen: not known. Absence of ophthalmopathy progression within 18 months defined stable Graves' hyperthyroidism. Hyperthyroidism, newly diagnosed and lasting under 2 months, affected patients aged 18 to 65. V lost 6 bases and J lost 1; bases outside the gene matches: 4. CDR3 length equals 14 residues. Study results and limitations: Blood also held most thyroid clonotypes expanded beyond 0.001. Using 13 V-J features, a model discriminated ophthalmopathy from stable hyperthyroidism.

There were TCR beta CDR3 regions amplified from RNA transcripts. The HTBI primer set served for first-round RT-PCR of the TCR CDR3. One entry per CDR3 protein results from TCRdb running MiXCR on the multiplex PCR reads. Seen here are roughly 300,000 distinct CDR3 sequences, 15% to 20% observed once, and the top ten hold less than 65%. The sequencing input was blood. The TCR originated in a woman aged 45-59 years with Graves' hyperthyroidism. The J gene is TRBJ1-1, the V gene TRBV12-3 or TRBV12-4; 8 positions match TRBD1. The CDR3 sequence: CASRQGAWNTEAFF. CDR3 in DNA: TGTGCCAGCAGGCAGGGGGCTTGGAACACTGAAGCTTTCTTT.